These T cell receptor beta chains were read from a single sample in a study of T cells in Graves' hyperthyroidism and ophthalmopathy. TCRdb independently ran MiXCR on the multiplex PCR reads; one entry per CDR3 protein. The repertoire includes roughly 510,000 distinct CDR3 sequences, around 50% of them detected once, and 44% sits in the top ten. Sequencing was performed on peripheral blood or thyroid tissue (not recorded which). The receptors were sampled from an adult woman with Graves' disease, either hyperthyroidism or ophthalmopathy (not recorded which). CDR3s include the opening cysteine and the closing phenylalanine or tryptophan. The D gene is left open where the match is weak. The listing skips clone size in some rows; elsewhere it reads once, few, many or a size class.

cdr3_nt cdr3_aa j_call clone_size v_call d_call cdr3_length
TGCAGTGCTAGCAGGGGAACGGAGACCCAGTACTTC CSASRGTETQYF TRBJ2-5 . TRBV20-1 . 12
TGTGCCAGCAGTTACTCTTATGGACAGGGTACCTACGAGCAGTACTTC CASSYSYGQGTYEQYF TRBJ2-7 many TRBV6-6 TRBD1 16
TGTGCCAGCAGTGAAGCGGGGACTGGGGCCAACGTCCTGACTTTC CASSEAGTGANVLTF TRBJ2-6 . TRBV2 . 15
TGTGCCAGCAGCTTGGAGGGCTATCAGCCCCAGCATTTT CASSLEGYQPQHF TRBJ1-5 many TRBV5-5 . 13
TGTGCCAGCAGCCCATTGGGGACTAACGATGAGCAGTTCTTC CASSPLGTNDEQFF TRBJ2-1 few TRBV16 TRBD2 14
TGTGCCAGCAGCCCTGCTCGCGGGAGCCACAATGAGCAGTTCTTC CASSPARGSHNEQFF TRBJ2-1 . TRBV7-9 TRBD2 15
TGTGCCAGCAGCTTAGCTTACAGGGGACGTGAAAAACTGTTTTTT CASSLAYRGREKLFF TRBJ1-4 few TRBV7-9 TRBD1 15
TGTGCCAGCAGTGAAGCGACAGGTTCTTATTCACCCCTCCACTTT CASSEATGSYSPLHF TRBJ1-6 . TRBV2 . 15
TGCGCCAGCGCGAAGGGGGGCACTGAAGCTTTCTTT CASAKGGTEAFF TRBJ1-1 . TRBV5-1 . 12
TGTGCCAGCAGCCAAGATAGGACAGTGGTTTTCTTT CASSQDRTVVFF TRBJ1-1 many TRBV14 . 12
TGCAGCTGGTTTGGGGGAGAAGAGACCCAGTACTTC CSWFGGEETQYF TRBJ2-5 . TRBV29-1 . 12
TGTGCCCACACAGGTGGGGTGTATGGGTCCTACGAGCAGTACTTC CAHTGGVYGSYEQYF TRBJ2-7 . TRBV2 . 15
TGCGCCAGCAGTGAGGCCCGGGGTTTGGAGACCCAGTACTTC CASSEARGLETQYF TRBJ2-5 . TRBV10-2 . 14
TGTGCCAGCAGCTTAGTACTAGCGGGATACGAGCAGTACTTC CASSLVLAGYEQYF TRBJ2-7 many TRBV7-2 TRBD2 14
TGTGCCAGCAGTGAGCATTCCAATCAGCCCCAGCATTTT CASSEHSNQPQHF TRBJ1-5 few TRBV2 . 13
TGTGCCAGCAGTGTGACAGGGGACTACGGCTACACCTTC CASSVTGDYGYTF TRBJ1-2 many TRBV9 TRBD1 13
TGTGCCAGCAGTTCAACCGGGGCTCAGCCCCAGCATTTT CASSSTGAQPQHF TRBJ1-5 few TRBV2 . 13
TGCAGTGCTAGATGGACCGAGCAGTACTTC CSARWTEQYF TRBJ2-7 . TRBV20-1 . 10
TGCAGCGGGAAAGGGGGTGAGTTCTACGAGCAGTACTTC CSGKGGEFYEQYF TRBJ2-7 few TRBV29-1 . 13
TGTGCCATCAGCGAGGAGTTCTGGGGGGCCAACGTCCTGACTTTC CAISEEFWGANVLTF TRBJ2-6 few TRBV10-3 . 15
TGTGCCAGCAGTGCTAGGACTAGTCTCACCCACGAGCAGTACTTC CASSARTSLTHEQYF TRBJ2-7 . TRBV2 TRBD2 15
TGTGCCAGCAGCCCGGTTCCCACCCCCTATGGCTACACCTTC CASSPVPTPYGYTF TRBJ1-2 few TRBV7-8 . 14
TGCGCCAGCAGCATAGCCGGAACCTACGAGCAGTACTTC CASSIAGTYEQYF TRBJ2-7 few TRBV5-1 . 13
TGCAGTGCTAGAGATATAGGGACCGGGGCCAACGTCCTGACTTTC CSARDIGTGANVLTF TRBJ2-6 many TRBV20-1 . 15
TGTGCCAGCAGACGCGGGACTAGCGAGCAAGAGACCCAGCATTTT CASRRGTSEQETQHF TRBJ1-5 . TRBV2 . 15
TGTGCCTGCAGCCCCGTCCGGTCTACCTACGAGCAGTACTTC CACSPVRSTYEQYF TRBJ2-7 . TRBV11-2 . 14
TGCAGCGCAGGGGGTTATGCCGGGGAGCTGTTTTTT CSAGGYAGELFF TRBJ2-2 many TRBV29-1 TRBD1 12
TGCAGCGGGATAGCCGGGACGGGGCCCTACGAGCAGTACTTC CSGIAGTGPYEQYF TRBJ2-7 many TRBV29-1 . 14
TGCAGCGTTGAAGGGGGATTTGACAGAGCTGAAGCTTTCTTT CSVEGGFDRAEAFF TRBJ1-1 few TRBV29-1 . 14
TGTGCTAGCAGCTTAGGCAGGGTCAATGAGCAGTACTTC CASSLGRVNEQYF TRBJ2-7 once TRBV7-7 . 13
TGTGCCAGCAGCGCCGGTTCCGAACCTCTCTATGGCTACACCTTC CASSAGSEPLYGYTF TRBJ1-2 many TRBV9 . 15
TGTGCCTGGAAGTGGGGGACCTCTTCTAACTATGGCTACACCTTC CAWKWGTSSNYGYTF TRBJ1-2 . TRBV30 . 15
TGCAGTGCTACCCCTCGCGGCAGCGGGGCTTCCTACGAGCAGTACTTC CSATPRGSGASYEQYF TRBJ2-7 . TRBV20-1 TRBD2 16
TGTGCCAGCAGAACCACAGGGACTGGAAACACTGAAGCTTTCTTT CASRTTGTGNTEAFF TRBJ1-1 . TRBV2 . 15
TGTGCCAGCGGGGAAGTCTACGAGCAGTACTTC CASGEVYEQYF TRBJ2-7 many TRBV7-2 . 11
TGTGCCAGCAGCCCACAGGGGAATGAGTCACCCCTCCACTTT CASSPQGNESPLHF TRBJ1-6 . TRBV7-2 TRBD1 14
TGTGCCAGCAGCCTGACAGTTTTGCGCTCACCCCTCCACTTT CASSLTVLRSPLHF TRBJ1-6 few TRBV14 . 14
TGTGCCAGCAGTTACTCGACATCCCCCCCCCTCCACTTT CASSYSTSPPLHF TRBJ1-6 many TRBV6-5 . 13
TGCAGTGCTAGATTACAGGGGTTTAAGCAGTACTTC CSARLQGFKQYF TRBJ2-7 many TRBV20-1 TRBD1 12
TGTGCCAGCAGCCCCGGGTTCGCTCAGCCCCAGCATTTT CASSPGFAQPQHF TRBJ1-5 . TRBV10-3 . 13
TGTGCCAGTAGTATCGGGCTAGCGGGAGGCACCGGGGAGCTGTTTTTT CASSIGLAGGTGELFF TRBJ2-2 many TRBV19 TRBD2 16
TGTGCCAGCAGTTCGAGGGCCGTCTACGAGCAGTACTTC CASSSRAVYEQYF TRBJ2-7 . TRBV6-5 . 13
TGTGCCAGCAGCTTAGCGGGAGGGCCGACTCGGACCCAGTACTTC CASSLAGGPTRTQYF TRBJ2-5 . TRBV7-2 TRBD2 15
TGTGCCAGCAGCAACAGGGGTTTCAGGAACACCATATATTTT CASSNRGFRNTIYF TRBJ1-3 . TRBV5-4 TRBD1 14
TGCAGCGTTGCCTTCACCGGGGGAAGCACTGAAGCTTTCTTT CSVAFTGGSTEAFF TRBJ1-1 . TRBV29-1 . 14
TGTGCCAGCAGCGGAGGGTGGGGAGCTAACTATGGCTACACCTTC CASSGGWGANYGYTF TRBJ1-2 many TRBV5-4 . 15
TGTGCCAGCAGACCTATACAGGGGGCGCGGGAGACCCAGTACTTC CASRPIQGARETQYF TRBJ2-5 . TRBV7-9 TRBD1 15
TGTGCCACCAGTGATGGGACGCACAATCAGCCCCAGCATTTT CATSDGTHNQPQHF TRBJ1-5 many TRBV24-1 . 14
TGTGCCATCAGTGGGCTAGCGGGAGTTTTGGGTGAGCAGTTCTTC CAISGLAGVLGEQFF TRBJ2-1 . TRBV10-3 TRBD2 15
TGTGCCACCAGTGACTCGGACAGGCCCACCTACGAGCAGTACTTC CATSDSDRPTYEQYF TRBJ2-7 few TRBV24-1 TRBD1 15